Listed below are T cell receptor beta chains from one sample, sequenced in a study of blood T cell repertoires in COVID-19. TCRdb's table, derived via immunoSEQ multiplex PCR, lists solely in-frame clones and lacks some. The data contain about 240,000 clones, around 90% of them singletons. The sequencing input was peripheral blood. Receptors originate from a woman aged 30 to 39 with acute or convalescent COVID-19. The CDR3 runs from the conserved cysteine through the conserved F or W. A D gene is named only where the DNA matches it firmly. Clone size is not always given. Where it is, it says once, few, many or a class for expanded clones.

DNA: TGTGCCAGTAGACAGGGGCCTAGCACAGATACGCAGTATTTT
CDR3: CASRQGPSTDTQYF
J: TRBJ2-3
D: TRBD1
size: once
V: TRBV19

DNA: TGTGCCAGCGGGGTCCCCCTGTCGGGGTACAATGAGCAGTTCTTC
CDR3: CASGVPLSGYNEQFF
J: TRBJ2-1
D: .
size: .
V: TRBV9

DNA: TGTGCCAGCAGCTTAGCGCTCGGGAACACCGGGGAGCTGTTTTTT
CDR3: CASSLALGNTGELFF
J: TRBJ2-2
D: .
size: .
V: TRBV7-2

DNA: TGTGCCAGCAGCTTAGGGCGGGGAAGCAGGGATACGCAGTATTTT
CDR3: CASSLGRGSRDTQYF
J: TRBJ2-3
D: .
size: few
V: TRBV11-3

DNA: TGTGCCAGCAGAAACCTACCCGAAAAACTGTTTTTT
CDR3: CASRNLPEKLFF
J: TRBJ1-4
D: .
size: once
V: TRBV12-3/TRBV12-4

DNA: TGTGCCAGCGGAACCCGACTAGCGGGAGGCAATGAGCAGTTCTTC
CDR3: CASGTRLAGGNEQFF
J: TRBJ2-1
D: TRBD2
size: .
V: TRBV7-8

DNA: TGTGCCAGCAGTTCACCCCGACAGGGGGCAGTTTCAGCTTTCTTT
CDR3: CASSSPRQGAVSAFF
J: TRBJ1-1
D: TRBD1
size: .
V: TRBV28

DNA: TGCGCCAGCAGCCAAGATGGGCAGGGAAGTAACTATGGCTACACCTTC
CDR3: CASSQDGQGSNYGYTF
J: TRBJ1-2
D: .
size: .
V: TRBV4-1

DNA: TGTGCCAGCAGTCCAGGGGTTAACCAGCCCCAGCATTTT
CDR3: CASSPGVNQPQHF
J: TRBJ1-5
D: .
size: once
V: TRBV6-4

DNA: TGTGCCAGCAGTTACCCCGTGGGGGGGACACAAGAGACCCAGTACTTC
CDR3: CASSYPVGGTQETQYF
J: TRBJ2-5
D: .
size: once
V: TRBV6-6

DNA: TGCGCCAGCAGCTTGGGTTCAGGACAGGGTTCCCAATCACCCCTCCACTTT
CDR3: CASSLGSGQGSQSPLHF
J: TRBJ1-6
D: TRBD1
size: .
V: TRBV5-1

DNA: TGTGCCAGCAGCTTGGATAGCCCCGGTATTCGTACCTTC
CDR3: CASSLDSPGIRTF
J: TRBJ1-2
D: .
size: .
V: TRBV5-4

DNA: TGTGCCAGCAGCTTAGGGATCGGACAGAACACTGAAGCTTTCTTT
CDR3: CASSLGIGQNTEAFF
J: TRBJ1-1
D: .
size: .
V: TRBV7-9

DNA: TGTGCCACCAGCGGAAGCGGGAGTTACTACGAGCAGTACTTC
CDR3: CATSGSGSYYEQYF
J: TRBJ2-7
D: TRBD2
size: .
V: TRBV15

DNA: TGCAGCGTGGATGGAGGACTAGCGGGGGGCACAGATACGCAGTATTTT
CDR3: CSVDGGLAGGTDTQYF
J: TRBJ2-3
D: TRBD2
size: .
V: TRBV29-1

DNA: TGTGCCAGCAGTTACTCGGTCGGTAGCGGGAGTAATGAGCAGTTCTTC
CDR3: CASSYSVGSGSNEQFF
J: TRBJ2-1
D: TRBD2
size: .
V: TRBV6-5

DNA: TGTGCCAGCAGCTTAACTAGCGGGACACTTAGGCATGAGCAGTTCTTC
CDR3: CASSLTSGTLRHEQFF
J: TRBJ2-1
D: TRBD2
size: .
V: TRBV11-1

DNA: TGTGCCAGCAGTCCGCGGACAGAAAGCTATGGCTACACCTTC
CDR3: CASSPRTESYGYTF
J: TRBJ1-2
D: .
size: .
V: TRBV28

DNA: TGCGCCAGCAGTGGGACAGAATACGAGCAGTACTTC
CDR3: CASSGTEYEQYF
J: TRBJ2-7
D: TRBD1
size: .
V: TRBV5-1

DNA: TGTGCCAGCAGTGTATCCGGGACTAGCGGGTGGGGCTCCTACAATGAGCAGTTCTTC
CDR3: CASSVSGTSGWGSYNEQFF
J: TRBJ2-1
D: TRBD2
size: .
V: TRBV6-4

DNA: TGTGCCAGCAGTCCACAGGTAACGTCCTACAATGAGCAGTTCTTC
CDR3: CASSPQVTSYNEQFF
J: TRBJ2-1
D: .
size: .
V: TRBV27

DNA: TGTGCCAGCAGCTTAGGTTTCGACGCGGGAGATGAGCAGTTCTTC
CDR3: CASSLGFDAGDEQFF
J: TRBJ2-1
D: TRBD2
size: .
V: TRBV7-2

DNA: TGCAGTGCTAGTTTGGTAGAGTATGGCTACACCTTC
CDR3: CSASLVEYGYTF
J: TRBJ1-2
D: .
size: once
V: TRBV20-1

DNA: TGCAGCGCCGCCGGGTTGACTAATGAAAAACTGTTTTTT
CDR3: CSAAGLTNEKLFF
J: TRBJ1-4
D: .
size: .
V: TRBV29-1

DNA: TGTGCCAGTAGTACCTCGCGTACAGGGTGGGGGGAGCTGTTTTTT
CDR3: CASSTSRTGWGELFF
J: TRBJ2-2
D: .
size: once
V: TRBV19

DNA: TGTGCCAGCAGCTCCACTAGCGGCTACGAGCAGTACTTC
CDR3: CASSSTSGYEQYF
J: TRBJ2-7
D: TRBD2
size: .
V: TRBV7-2

DNA: TGCGCCAGCAGCTTGGCCGGACAGGGGGCCGTTGGTGGAGAGACCCAGTACTTC
CDR3: CASSLAGQGAVGGETQYF
J: TRBJ2-5
D: TRBD1
size: .
V: TRBV5-1

DNA: TGTGCCAGCGGGGCCTCAAGCACAGATACGCAGTATTTT
CDR3: CASGASSTDTQYF
J: TRBJ2-3
D: .
size: .
V: TRBV7-9

DNA: TGTGCCAGCAGCGTAGCCCTAGCGGGAAACACCGGGGAGCTGTTTTTT
CDR3: CASSVALAGNTGELFF
J: TRBJ2-2
D: TRBD2
size: .
V: TRBV9

DNA: TGTGCCTGGAGTGTAAGTCCAGGGATAATCAATCAGCCCCAGCATTTT
CDR3: CAWSVSPGIINQPQHF
J: TRBJ1-5
D: .
size: .
V: TRBV30

DNA: TGTGCCAGCAGCTTAGGGACAGGCTATGGCTACACCTTC
CDR3: CASSLGTGYGYTF
J: TRBJ1-2
D: TRBD1
size: once
V: TRBV7-9

DNA: TGTGCCAGCAGCTTAGTTGAGGACAGGGGGCCTGGGGCTTTCTTT
CDR3: CASSLVEDRGPGAFF
J: TRBJ1-1
D: TRBD1
size: once
V: TRBV7-2

DNA: TGTGCCTGGAGTGTCCCCTCCCTACAGGGTTTGGGTGAAAAACTGTTTTTT
CDR3: CAWSVPSLQGLGEKLFF
J: TRBJ1-4
D: .
size: .
V: TRBV30

DNA: TGTGCCAGCAGTTACGAGGGCCAGGACCCTTCCTACGAGCAGTACTTC
CDR3: CASSYEGQDPSYEQYF
J: TRBJ2-7
D: .
size: .
V: TRBV6-2/TRBV6-3

DNA: TGTGCCAGCAGCTCAACGCGGGAGCGGGCCTACGAGCAGTACTTC
CDR3: CASSSTRERAYEQYF
J: TRBJ2-7
D: TRBD2
size: once
V: TRBV7-2

DNA: TGTGCCAGCAGCTTAGATAACGGCGGGAGGGCCTACAATGAGCAGTTCTTC
CDR3: CASSLDNGGRAYNEQFF
J: TRBJ2-1
D: TRBD2
size: few
V: TRBV7-6

DNA: TGCGCCAGCAGCCCCGGGACAGCGAACACTGAAGCTTTCTTT
CDR3: CASSPGTANTEAFF
J: TRBJ1-1
D: TRBD1
size: .
V: TRBV5-1

DNA: TGTGCCAGCAGTTACTCGGCTTCCCCCTCCTACGAGCAGTACTTC
CDR3: CASSYSASPSYEQYF
J: TRBJ2-7
D: .
size: .
V: TRBV6-2/TRBV6-3

DNA: TGTGCCAGCAGCGGGGACAGGGACAATGAGCAGTTCTTC
CDR3: CASSGDRDNEQFF
J: TRBJ2-1
D: TRBD1
size: once
V: TRBV2

DNA: TGTGCCAGCAGCTTAATAGGGTCAGGGAGGCGTCGGGGCTACACCTTC
CDR3: CASSLIGSGRRRGYTF
J: TRBJ1-2
D: .
size: .
V: TRBV11-2

DNA: TGTGCCTGGGGGGACTTCTGGGCCATATATTTT
CDR3: CAWGDFWAIYF
J: TRBJ1-3
D: .
size: .
V: TRBV30

DNA: TGTGCCAGCAGCTTGGGGGTGAGGGTGGAGACCCAGTACTTC
CDR3: CASSLGVRVETQYF
J: TRBJ2-5
D: .
size: .
V: TRBV5-5

DNA: TGTGCCAGCAGCCAGGGACTAGCCCTAACAGATACGCAGTATTTT
CDR3: CASSQGLALTDTQYF
J: TRBJ2-3
D: TRBD2
size: .
V: TRBV11-3

DNA: TGTGCCTGGAGGTCCAGTACGAACACTGAAGCTTTCTTT
CDR3: CAWRSSTNTEAFF
J: TRBJ1-1
D: .
size: .
V: TRBV30

DNA: TGTGCCAGCAGCTTAGGAGGGACTAGCCATGAGCAGTTCTTC
CDR3: CASSLGGTSHEQFF
J: TRBJ2-1
D: TRBD2
size: once
V: TRBV7-2

DNA: TGTGCCAGCAGTGAGCTTAGCAGGGCAGGGCAGCCCCAGCATTTT
CDR3: CASSELSRAGQPQHF
J: TRBJ1-5
D: .
size: .
V: TRBV2

DNA: TGCGCCAGCAGCTTGCCGCGCGGAACAGGAGTTATGCCCGAGACCCAGTACTTC
CDR3: CASSLPRGTGVMPETQYF
J: TRBJ2-5
D: .
size: .
V: TRBV5-1

DNA: TGTGCCAGCAAACGGGGGTTCTCTGGAAACACCATATATTTT
CDR3: CASKRGFSGNTIYF
J: TRBJ1-3
D: .
size: .
V: TRBV5-6

DNA: TGCGCCAGCAGCCCCCAAGGGGTTAGCAATCAGCCCCAGCATTTT
CDR3: CASSPQGVSNQPQHF
J: TRBJ1-5
D: .
size: .
V: TRBV5-1

DNA: TGTGCCAGCAGCTTAGAGGGGGGGGAGACCCAGTACTTC
CDR3: CASSLEGGETQYF
J: TRBJ2-5
D: .
size: .
V: TRBV7-8

DNA: TGTGCCAGCAGCCCTCTGGCGGGAGGTACGCAGTATTTT
CDR3: CASSPLAGGTQYF
J: TRBJ2-3
D: TRBD2
size: .
V: TRBV7-2